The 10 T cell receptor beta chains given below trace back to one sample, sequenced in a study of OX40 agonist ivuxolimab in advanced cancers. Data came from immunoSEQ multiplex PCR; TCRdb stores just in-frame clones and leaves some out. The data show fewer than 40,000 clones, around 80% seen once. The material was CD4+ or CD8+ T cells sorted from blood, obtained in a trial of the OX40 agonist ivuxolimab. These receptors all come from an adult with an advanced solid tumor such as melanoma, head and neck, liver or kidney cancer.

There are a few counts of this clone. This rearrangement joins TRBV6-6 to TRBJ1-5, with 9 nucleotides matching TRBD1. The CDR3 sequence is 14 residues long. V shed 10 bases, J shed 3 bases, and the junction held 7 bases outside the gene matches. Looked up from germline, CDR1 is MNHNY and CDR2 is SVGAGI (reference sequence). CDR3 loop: CATTGTGNNQPQHF. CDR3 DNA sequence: TGTGCCACTACCGGGACAGGGAACAATCAGCCCCAGCATTTT.

The CDR3 protein is CAWSRTAGETQYF. DNA for the CDR3: TGTGCCTGGAGCCGGACAGCGGGCGAGACCCAGTACTTC. The rearrangement uses TRBV30 and TRBJ2-5, with D possibly called TRBD1 or TRBD2 (6 bases each). CDR3 length equals 13 residues. Per the germline V gene, CDR1 is GTSNPN and CDR2 is SVGIG (reference sequence). V lost 3 bases and J lost 5, with 13 bases in between. Using reference TRBV30 and TRBJ2-5 for the parts outside the CDR3, the full variable domain is SQTIHQWPATLVQPVGSPLSLECTVEGTSNPNLYWYRQAAGRGLQLLFYSVGIGQISSEVPQNLSASRPQDRQFILSSKKLLLSDSGFYLCAWSRTAGETQYFGPGTRLLVL.

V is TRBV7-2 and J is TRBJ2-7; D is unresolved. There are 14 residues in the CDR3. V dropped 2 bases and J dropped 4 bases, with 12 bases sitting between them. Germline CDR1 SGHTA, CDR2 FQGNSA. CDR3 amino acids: CASSLTLQRYEQYF. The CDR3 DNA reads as TGTGCCAGCAGCTTAACCCTACAGAGGTACGAGCAGTACTTC.

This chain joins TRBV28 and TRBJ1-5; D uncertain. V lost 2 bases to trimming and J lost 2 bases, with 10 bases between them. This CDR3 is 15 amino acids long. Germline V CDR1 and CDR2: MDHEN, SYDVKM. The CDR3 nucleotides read TGTGCCAGCAGTTTAGTTTTCCAAGGCAATCAGCCCCAGCATTTT. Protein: CASSLVFQGNQPQHF.

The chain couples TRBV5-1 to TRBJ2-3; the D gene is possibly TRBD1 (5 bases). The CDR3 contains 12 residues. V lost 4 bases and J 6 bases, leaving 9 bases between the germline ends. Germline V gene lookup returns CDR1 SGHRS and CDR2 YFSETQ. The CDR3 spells CASSQGQDTQYF. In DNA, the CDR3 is TGCGCCAGCAGCCAGGGTCAGGATACGCAGTATTTT. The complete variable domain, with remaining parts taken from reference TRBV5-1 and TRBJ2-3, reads KAGVTQTPRYLIKTRGQQVTLSCSPISGHRSVSWYQQTPGQGLQFLFEYFSETQRNKGNFPGRFSGRQFSNSRSEMNVSTLELGDSALYLCASSQGQDTQYFGPGTRLTVL.

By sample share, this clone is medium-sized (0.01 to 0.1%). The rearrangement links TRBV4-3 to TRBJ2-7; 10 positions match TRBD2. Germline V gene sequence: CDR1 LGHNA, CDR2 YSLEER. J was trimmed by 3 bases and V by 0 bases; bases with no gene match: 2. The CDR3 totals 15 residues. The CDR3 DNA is TGCGCCAGCAGCCAAGAGGTAGCGGGAGGCTACGAGCAGTACTTC. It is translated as CASSQEVAGGYEQYF.

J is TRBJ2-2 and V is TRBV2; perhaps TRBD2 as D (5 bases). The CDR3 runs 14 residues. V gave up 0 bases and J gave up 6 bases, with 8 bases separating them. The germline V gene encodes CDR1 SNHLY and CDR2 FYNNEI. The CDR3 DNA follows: TGTGCCAGCAGTGAAGCTGCGGACTCCGGGGAGCTGTTTTTT. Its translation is CASSEAADSGELFF. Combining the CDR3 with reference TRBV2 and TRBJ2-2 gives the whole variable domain EPEVTQTPSHQVTQMGQEVILRCVPISNHLYFYWYRQILGQKVEFLVSFYNNEISEKSEIFDDQFSVERPDGSNFTLKIRSTKLEDSAMYFCASSEAADSGELFFGEGSRLTVL.

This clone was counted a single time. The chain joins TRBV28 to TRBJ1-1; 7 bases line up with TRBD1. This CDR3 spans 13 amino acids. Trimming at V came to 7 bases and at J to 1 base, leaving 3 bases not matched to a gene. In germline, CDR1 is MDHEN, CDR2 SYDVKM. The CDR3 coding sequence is TGTGCCAGCAAGACAGGGAGGAACACTGAAGCTTTCTTT. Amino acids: CASKTGRNTEAFF.

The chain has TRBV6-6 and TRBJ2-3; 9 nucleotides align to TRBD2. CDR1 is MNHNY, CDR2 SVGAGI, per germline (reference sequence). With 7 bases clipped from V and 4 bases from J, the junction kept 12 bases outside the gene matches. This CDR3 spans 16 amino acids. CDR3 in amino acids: CASILRGSGRADTQYF. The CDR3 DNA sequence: TGTGCCAGCATCCTAAGGGGTAGCGGGAGAGCAGATACGCAGTATTTT.

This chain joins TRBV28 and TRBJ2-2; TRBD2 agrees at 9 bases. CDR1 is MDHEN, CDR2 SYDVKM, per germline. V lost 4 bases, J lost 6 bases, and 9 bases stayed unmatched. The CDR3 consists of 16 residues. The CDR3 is CASSSHSGSSPGELFF. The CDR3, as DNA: TGTGCCAGCAGTTCCCATAGCGGGAGTTCCCCCGGGGAGCTGTTTTTT.